This T cell receptor (beta chain) was identified in a study of blood T cells in healthy people across ages. The study's findings and limits: Lack of knowledge of donor CMV status possibly confounded expanded clonotype changes. Researchers said unsorted PBMCs prevented a conclusive naive versus antigen-experienced comparison. Diversity estimated from one million T cells was considered an underestimate. The long-lived group displayed more naive CD4+ cells, plus higher diversity, than the aged donors did.

Trimming removed 6 bases from V and 1 base from J; junction bases left unmatched: 6. Germline values: CDR1 SNHLY, CDR2 FYNNEI. CDR3 length: 15 residues. Turning to this clonotype: What it recognizes is unknown.

A second about 7 to 12 cycle PCR used barcoded and J-beta primers. TCRdb recomputed calls from the 5' RACE reads with MiXCR, one row per CDR3 protein. The repertoire holds some 1.6 million distinct CDR3 sequences, with around 35% as singletons. The clonotype originates from a woman aged 25-40 years in good health. The chain has TRBV2 and TRBJ2-1; 7 bases align to TRBD1. The sample was blood. The CDR3 DNA is TGTGCCAGCAGGGGGACAGATTATTCCTACAATGAGCAGTTCTTC. This codes for CASRGTDYSYNEQFF.